The 28 T cell receptor beta chains below all came from one sample that was sequenced in a study of regulatory T cells in long-lasting Graves disease (dated by TCRdb to about 2021). The time point tag for this specimen amounts to: persistent/refractory GD, antithyroid drugs over 5 years with positive TRAb. RNA was extracted from PBMCs in TRIzol for both TCR sequencing and RNA sequencing. Libraries were built with multiplex PCR. Sequencing used an Illumina HiSeq 4000. TCR beta libraries were built with iRepertoire HTBI primers and Arm-PCR amplification of CDR3 regions. TCRdb ran its own pipeline on the public reads, namely fastp trimming at Q25 and MiXCR clone calling, and kept in-frame beta chains. Under each unique CDR3 protein, matching rows form one entry showing the most common genes and DNA. Here the sample has roughly 300,000 distinct CDR3 sequences; around a fifth occur a single time. Just under 30% of the sample goes to the ten largest clones.

The specimen was peripheral blood mononuclear cells (PBMCs), collected when the disease was refractory, from a patient treated with antithyroid drugs. All receptors come from a female donor with Graves disease.

The chain has TRBV6-1 and TRBJ2-4; the D gene is possibly TRBD1 (6 bases). The length of the CDR3 is 16 residues. V was cut by 4 bases and J by 0 bases, with 13 bases left in between. The germline V gene encodes CDR1 MNHNS and CDR2 SASEGT. This chain's CDR3 is CASSAYRALAKNIQYF. CDR3 DNA sequence: TGTGCCAGCAGTGCATACAGGGCTTTAGCCAAAAACATTCAGTACTTC.

In its sample, this clonotype was seen many times. The chain uses TRBV2 and TRBJ1-1, with unresolved D. V gave up 8 bases and J gave up 0 bases, with 16 bases separating them. This CDR3 is 15 amino acids long. The V gene's germline CDR1 is SNHLY and CDR2 FYNNEI. The CDR3: CASSPRETLNTEAFF. The CDR3 DNA reads TGTGCCAGCTCGCCAAGAGAGACGTTGAACACTGAAGCTTTCTTT. The variable domain in full, with the rest retrieved from reference TRBV2 and TRBJ1-1, is EPEVTQTPSHQVTQMGQEVILRCVPISNHLYFYWYRQILGQKVEFLVSFYNNEISEKSEIFDDQFSVERPDGSNFTLKIRSTKLEDSAMYFCASSPRETLNTEAFFGQGTRLTVV.

This clonotype was counted many times. The chain carries TRBV29-1 and TRBJ1-4, with 11 bases lining up with TRBD1. CDR1 is SQVTM, CDR2 ANQGSEA, per germline. V shed 4 bases and J 5 bases; nucleotides not matched to a gene: 6. CDR3 length: 15 amino acids. The CDR3 sequence: CSVAVGTGGNEKLFF. CDR3 nucleotides: TGCAGCGTTGCTGTCGGGACAGGGGGGAATGAAAAACTGTTTTTT.

This clonotype has just a few counts. This sequence joins TRBV20-1 and TRBJ2-7, with TRBD1 matching 8 bases. The CDR3 is 14 amino acids. V was pared by 1 base and J by 4 bases, with 6 bases of the junction left unmatched. Germline-derived CDR1 and CDR2 are DFQATT and SNEGSKA (reference sequence). CDR3 in DNA: TGCAGTGCTAGAGGCCCCAGGGGGCCGTACGAGCAGTACTTC. As protein: CSARGPRGPYEQYF.

The genes are TRBV4-1 and TRBJ2-7; unclear D gene. CDR3 size: 15 residues. V was cut by 4 bases and J by 0 bases, with 13 bases left in between. The germline V gene encodes CDR1 MGHRA and CDR2 YSYEKL. CDR3 amino acids: CASSPGPLNSYEQYF. As DNA, the CDR3 is TGCGCCAGCAGCCCCGGCCCATTGAACTCCTACGAGCAGTACTTC.

The chain uses TRBV7-2 and TRBJ1-1; weak D call: TRBD1 (5 bases). The CDR3 runs 13 residues. The germline V and J ends were trimmed by 6 bases and 4 bases, with 12 bases remaining between them. Per germline, CDR1 SGHTA and CDR2 FQGNSA. The DNA for the CDR3 is TGTGCCAGCAGAGAACCGGGGGGCACTGAAGCTTTCTTT. Protein sequence: CASREPGGTEAFF.

This clonotype has at least ten counts. The gene calls are TRBV14 and TRBJ1-5; 8 positions agree with TRBD1. Germline CDR1 reads SGHDN; CDR2 reads FVKESK. This CDR3 contains 16 residues. V dropped 4 bases and J dropped 4; count of bases not matched to a gene: 9. This chain's CDR3 is CASSPVEDRVNQPQHF. Written as DNA, the CDR3 is TGTGCCAGCAGCCCGGTAGAGGACAGGGTTAATCAGCCCCAGCATTTT.

This clonotype has a handful of counts. The chain is built from TRBV7-2 and TRBJ1-5; D perhaps matches TRBD1 (6 bases). CDR3 length: 16 residues. Germline-derived CDR1 and CDR2 are SGHTA and FQGNSA. V was trimmed by 2 bases and J by 2 bases, leaving 13 bases between them. The CDR3 sequence is CASSLQGRVGNQPQHF. DNA for the CDR3: TGTGCCAGCAGCTTACAGGGGCGCGTGGGCAATCAGCCCCAGCATTTT. Using reference TRBV7-2 and TRBJ1-5 for the parts outside the CDR3, the full variable domain is GAGVSQSPSNKVTEKGKDVELRCDPISGHTALYWYRQSLGQGLEFLIYFQGNSAPDKSGLPSDRFSAERTGGSVSTLTIQRTQQEDSAVYLCASSLQGRVGNQPQHFGDGTRLSIL.

In its sample, this clonotype was seen many times. The chain employs TRBV29-1 and TRBJ2-7; perhaps TRBD2 as D (6 bases). CDR1 SQVTM and CDR2 ANQGSEA come from the germline V gene. V was clipped by 4 bases and J by 3 bases, with 7 bases between them. The CDR3 sequence is 11 residues long. This CDR3 reads CSVGRDYEQYF. The CDR3 region has the DNA TGCAGCGTTGGGCGGGACTACGAGCAGTACTTC.

In the case of this clonotype: The junction shows a germline mismatch at one end, possibly a read error. In nucleotides, the CDR3 is TGTGCCGGCAGTGAAAATGGACGTGGGGGCGCGGGTTGGGTTCAGCCCCAGCATTTT. Its protein product is CAGSENGRGGAGWVQPQHF. The V call is TRBV6-2 or TRBV6-3, the J call TRBJ1-5; D possibly corresponds to TRBD1 (6 bases). This CDR3 is 19 amino acids long. The germline CDR1 and CDR2 sequences are MNHEY and SVGEGT.

Ten or more counts support this clonotype. The gene calls are TRBV3-1 and TRBJ1-1, with D unresolved. Trimming took 3 bases from V and 0 from J, leaving 8 bases between them. Germline-derived CDR1 and CDR2 are LGHDT and YNNKEL (reference sequence). This CDR3 has 14 amino acids. CDR3 region: CASSHNEMNTEAFF. As DNA, the CDR3 is TGTGCCAGCAGCCATAACGAGATGAACACTGAAGCTTTCTTT.

The chain has TRBV6-1 and TRBJ1-1; unclear D gene. The CDR3 loop spans 15 amino acids. Germline CDR1 MNHNS, CDR2 SASEGT. V lost 4 bases and J 3 bases, leaving 15 bases between the germline ends. The CDR3 sequence is CASSANRVMDTEAFF. CDR3 bases: TGTGCCAGCAGTGCAAATAGGGTAATGGACACTGAAGCTTTCTTT.

The rearrangement uses TRBV20-1 and TRBJ2-7; 12 bases line up with TRBD1. CDR1 is DFQATT and CDR2 is SNEGSKA in the germline V gene (reference sequence). The V segment lost 1 base and the J segment 2 bases; nucleotides outside the gene matches: 18. The CDR3 totals 20 residues. Here the CDR3 reads CSARVREGDPGQGAPYEQYF. CDR3 coding DNA: TGCAGTGCTAGAGTGAGAGAGGGCGACCCGGGACAGGGGGCCCCCTACGAGCAGTACTTC.

Many counts were recorded for this clonotype. The chain is built from TRBV27 and TRBJ1-1; no clear D gene. Germline values: CDR1 MNHEY, CDR2 SMNVEV (reference sequence). V shed 3 bases and J shed 1 base, with 9 bases lying between them. This CDR3 comprises 14 residues. The CDR3 reads CASSFGRTNTEAFF. CDR3 bases: TGTGCCAGCAGTTTTGGCAGGACGAACACTGAAGCTTTCTTT.

The chain combines TRBV19 with TRBJ2-1; TRBD2 matches 11 bases. The V gene end was trimmed by 10 bases and the J gene end by 0 bases; junction bases not matched to a gene: 11. CDR1 LNHDA and CDR2 SQIVND come from the germline V gene (reference sequence). This CDR3 region has 17 residues. The CDR3 reads CATSGTSGSSSYNEQFF. CDR3 bases: TGTGCCACCTCCGGGACTAGCGGTTCGAGCTCCTACAATGAGCAGTTCTTC.

This clonotype was seen a few times. This chain connects TRBV3-1 to TRBJ1-1; D perhaps matches TRBD1 (5 bases). Trimming removed 0 bases from V and 1 base from J, with 9 bases in between. Germline V CDR1 and CDR2: LGHDT, YNNKEL (reference sequence). This CDR3 has 15 residues. For the CDR3, the DNA is TGTGCCAGCAGCCAAGATTTCGGGACGAACACTGAAGCTTTCTTT. Protein sequence: CASSQDFGTNTEAFF.

This clonotype was counted ten times or more. V and J are TRBV11-2 and TRBJ2-7; 7 bases are a match to TRBD2. With 5 bases clipped from V and 7 bases from J, the junction kept 14 bases outside the gene matches. Germline V CDR1 and CDR2: SGHAT, FQNNGV. The CDR3 has 15 residues. The CDR3 region has the DNA TGTGCCAGCAGCCCCCAGGGAGGGGTGATGGGGGAGCAGTACTTC. Encoded protein: CASSPQGGVMGEQYF.

V and J are TRBV18 and TRBJ1-2, with 7 bases fitting TRBD1. CDR3 length: 15 residues. The J segment lost 8 bases and the V segment lost 3 bases, leaving 12 bases of the junction unmatched. Germline V CDR1 and CDR2: KGHSH, LQKENI. DNA for the CDR3: TGTGCCAGCTCACCCGAACAGGGGTTGTGGAACGGCTACACCTTC. Translating gives CASSPEQGLWNGYTF.

With respect to this clonotype: A much larger clonotype is one base distant, so this may be a read error. The conserved final phenylalanine or tryptophan is absent from the CDR3, which likely points to a read error. The V and J genes are TRBV12-3 or TRBV12-4 and TRBJ2-7, with 7 bases that match TRBD1. The junction had 9 bases not matched to a gene; V was cut back by 5 bases and J by 2 bases. This CDR3 has 15 amino acids. The CDR3 region is CASSQGTVKTYEQYI. The CDR3 DNA reads TGTGCCAGCAGTCAAGGGACAGTAAAGACCTACGAGCAGTACATC.

This clonotype occurred many times. The J gene is TRBJ1-2, the V gene TRBV28, with a tentative D call TRBD1 (5 bases). The V gene lost 3 bases and the J gene lost 2 bases, with 13 bases spanning the gap. The CDR3 contains 15 residues. Germline CDR1 is MDHEN and CDR2 is SYDVKM. CDR3 protein: CASSFYRSPNYGYTF. As DNA, the CDR3 is TGTGCCAGCAGTTTTTACAGGTCACCGAACTATGGCTACACCTTC.

The J gene is TRBJ2-7, the V gene TRBV30, with 9 bases lining up with TRBD1. The CDR3 has 16 amino acids. V dropped 4 bases and J dropped 4; count of bases not matched to a gene: 14. CDR1 is GTSNPN, CDR2 SVGIG, per germline (reference sequence). CDR3 sequence (DNA): TGTGCCTGGAAAATTTATTCCGGGACAGGGATTTACGAGCAGTACTTC. It encodes CAWKIYSGTGIYEQYF.

This clonotype was found many times. The rearrangement joins TRBV6-1 to TRBJ2-7; no clear D gene. Looked up from germline, CDR1 is MNHNS and CDR2 is SASEGT. This CDR3 is 14 amino acids long. Trimming pared 7 bases from V and 3 bases from J, leaving 16 bases between. The CDR3 sequence: CASTRFSWSYEQYF. CDR3 nucleotide sequence: TGTGCCAGCACGCGGTTCAGTTGGAGCTACGAGCAGTACTTC.

This clonotype was observed a handful of times. The chain joins TRBV4-1 to TRBJ1-1, with D perhaps matching TRBD1 (5 bases). The CDR3 contains 17 residues. Per germline, CDR1 MGHRA and CDR2 YSYEKL. Between the trimmed V and J ends, which lost 4 bases and 0 bases, there was a span of 18 bases. The CDR3 loop reads CASSLWTPLGMNTEAFF. The CDR3 region has the DNA TGCGCCAGCAGCCTTTGGACACCCTTGGGGATGAACACTGAAGCTTTCTTT.

In the case of this clonotype: One end of the junction varies from germline; a read error may be responsible. The rearrangement uses TRBV28 and TRBJ2-7, with 7 bases that match TRBD2. CDR3 size: 13 residues. CDR1 MDHEN and CDR2 SYDVKM come from the germline V gene. The chain's CDR3 is CASTIGRGESPNF. In DNA, the CDR3 is TGTGCCAGCACCATAGGGAGGGGAGAATCGCCCAACTTC. Complete variable domain (other parts from reference TRBV28 and TRBJ2-7): DVKVTQSSRYLVKRTGEKVFLECVQDMDHENMFWYRQDPGLGLRLIYFSYDVKMKEKGDIPEGYSVSREKKERFSLILESASTNQTSMYLCASTIGRGESPNFGPGTRLTVT.

This clonotype appeared many times. J is TRBJ2-7 and V is TRBV5-1; 9 nucleotides match TRBD2. The germline gives CDR1 SGHRS, CDR2 YFSETQ. V trimming: 4 bases; J trimming: 5 bases; junction bases outside the gene matches: 25. There are 20 residues in the CDR3. The DNA of the CDR3 is TGCGCCAGCAGCCATACCCCCCAGTATAGACGGCTAGCGGGATATCACGAGCAGTACTTC. Protein sequence: CASSHTPQYRRLAGYHEQYF.

The chain employs TRBV5-1 and TRBJ2-1; 11 bases map to TRBD2. The V and J ends lost 1 base and 8 bases, in that order; junction bases with no gene match: 5. The germline V gene has CDR1 SGHRS and CDR2 YFSETQ. This CDR3 has 15 residues. CDR3 amino acids: CASSLIAGGFDEQFF. DNA of the CDR3: TGCGCCAGCAGCTTGATAGCGGGGGGGTTCGATGAGCAGTTCTTC.

This clonotype was counted many times. This chain uses TRBV24-1 with TRBJ2-5; 9 nucleotides agree with TRBD1. Germline V gives CDR1 KGHDR, CDR2 SFDVKD. V lost 1 base to trimming and J lost 5 bases; unmatched junction nucleotides: 10. This CDR3 has 17 residues. The CDR3: CATSDFRTGDGLETQYF. The CDR3 DNA reads as TGTGCCACCAGTGATTTTCGGACAGGGGACGGCCTTGAGACCCAGTACTTC.

A few counts support this clonotype. The chain uses TRBV5-1 and TRBJ1-3, with no clear D. Germline V gene data show CDR1 as SGHRS and CDR2 as YFSETQ. The CDR3 spans 15 residues. The germline V and J ends were trimmed by 4 bases and 0 bases, with 11 bases remaining between them. The CDR3 region has the DNA TGCGCCAGCAGCCGTGACGGGGACTCTGGAAACACCATATATTTT. Its protein is CASSRDGDSGNTIYF.